This is a list of T cell receptor beta chains from one sample in a study of spatial heterogeneity in lung cancer. Using its own MiXCR run on the 5' RACE reads, TCRdb lists one record per CDR3 protein. The sample contains about 3,700 distinct CDR3 sequences, about 10% of which appear only once. The sample in question was lung tumor tissue, obtained at surgery. All receptors derive from a male donor with early-stage non-small cell lung cancer. Both conserved end residues are part of each CDR3. Fields, in order: J gene, V gene, CDR3 protein.

j_gene: TRBJ2-2; v_gene: TRBV19; CDR3aa: CASSNPNTGELFF
j_gene: TRBJ2-2; v_gene: TRBV19; CDR3aa: CASNRGRYTGELFF
j_gene: TRBJ2-5; v_gene: TRBV29-1; CDR3aa: CSVGDAGETQYF
j_gene: TRBJ1-5; v_gene: TRBV2; CDR3aa: CASSGGNQPQHF
j_gene: TRBJ2-3; v_gene: TRBV28; CDR3aa: CASSFSGGGADTQYF
j_gene: TRBJ2-1; v_gene: TRBV28; CDR3aa: CASSLARDEQFF
j_gene: TRBJ1-5; v_gene: TRBV2; CDR3aa: CASRYRVADQPQHF
j_gene: TRBJ2-4; v_gene: TRBV6-1; CDR3aa: CASSAVLAGMFQYF
j_gene: TRBJ2-6; v_gene: TRBV6-5; CDR3aa: CASSYRLWGDGANVLTF
j_gene: TRBJ1-6; v_gene: TRBV27; CDR3aa: CASRGEGYNSPLHF
j_gene: TRBJ1-3; v_gene: TRBV7-6; CDR3aa: CASSSQGGTTIYF
j_gene: TRBJ1-3; v_gene: TRBV7-2; CDR3aa: CASSLETGSGNTIYF
j_gene: TRBJ2-1; v_gene: TRBV6-2/TRBV6-3; CDR3aa: CASSLAGVSEQFF
j_gene: TRBJ1-2; v_gene: TRBV7-9; CDR3aa: CASSPGQGRYGYTF
j_gene: TRBJ1-1; v_gene: TRBV29-1; CDR3aa: CSAGYAGTEAFF
j_gene: TRBJ1-1; v_gene: TRBV6-2/TRBV6-3; CDR3aa: CASSYQEGTEAFF
j_gene: TRBJ1-1; v_gene: TRBV20-1; CDR3aa: CSARTGDTEAFF
j_gene: TRBJ1-2; v_gene: TRBV24-1; CDR3aa: CATSDPKSSNYGYTF
j_gene: TRBJ2-3; v_gene: TRBV18; CDR3aa: CASSPSSTDTQYF
j_gene: TRBJ2-3; v_gene: TRBV14; CDR3aa: CASSGFRDTQYF
j_gene: TRBJ1-5; v_gene: TRBV7-2; CDR3aa: CASSFGSYNQPQHF
j_gene: TRBJ2-2; v_gene: TRBV7-2; CDR3aa: CASSSQAQNTGELFF
j_gene: TRBJ1-6; v_gene: TRBV20-1; CDR3aa: CSAGRMTGEGSPLHF
j_gene: TRBJ1-5; v_gene: TRBV27; CDR3aa: CASRAALGSNQPQHF
j_gene: TRBJ1-3; v_gene: TRBV18; CDR3aa: CASSSRGRDTGNTIYF
j_gene: TRBJ2-1; v_gene: TRBV4-1; CDR3aa: CASSQEASSGYNEQFF
j_gene: TRBJ2-5; v_gene: TRBV7-8; CDR3aa: CASVGRKTQYF
j_gene: TRBJ1-1; v_gene: TRBV10-2; CDR3aa: CASSVDRNAEAFF
j_gene: TRBJ2-5; v_gene: TRBV24-1; CDR3aa: CAPPPPGETQYF
j_gene: TRBJ1-3; v_gene: TRBV18; CDR3aa: CASSPGSSGNTIYF
j_gene: TRBJ2-2; v_gene: TRBV10-3; CDR3aa: CAISDGPGELFF
j_gene: TRBJ1-5; v_gene: TRBV5-1; CDR3aa: CASSFNGQGREPQHF
j_gene: TRBJ2-3; v_gene: TRBV19; CDR3aa: CASTPRGAGSDTQYF
j_gene: TRBJ2-7; v_gene: TRBV7-2; CDR3aa: CASSFSGSYEQYF
j_gene: TRBJ1-5; v_gene: TRBV7-9; CDR3aa: CASSRTGAGDQPQHF
j_gene: TRBJ1-6; v_gene: TRBV12-3/TRBV12-4; CDR3aa: CASTEGRPSPLHF
j_gene: TRBJ2-3; v_gene: TRBV12-3/TRBV12-4; CDR3aa: CASSLGPKAQYF
j_gene: TRBJ1-2; v_gene: TRBV20-1; CDR3aa: CSATTGSYGYTF
j_gene: TRBJ2-1; v_gene: TRBV28; CDR3aa: CASSSPGTRSYNEQFF
j_gene: TRBJ1-5; v_gene: TRBV28; CDR3aa: CASSSTGGSNQPQHF
j_gene: TRBJ2-7; v_gene: TRBV7-8; CDR3aa: CASSFQTLGRYEQYF
j_gene: TRBJ1-2; v_gene: TRBV7-2; CDR3aa: CASNPRPGDSYGYTF
j_gene: TRBJ2-7; v_gene: TRBV6-5; CDR3aa: CASSYGHSYYEQYF
j_gene: TRBJ1-6; v_gene: TRBV30; CDR3aa: CAGQGAINSPLHF
j_gene: TRBJ2-7; v_gene: TRBV7-9; CDR3aa: CASSPRASSYEQYF